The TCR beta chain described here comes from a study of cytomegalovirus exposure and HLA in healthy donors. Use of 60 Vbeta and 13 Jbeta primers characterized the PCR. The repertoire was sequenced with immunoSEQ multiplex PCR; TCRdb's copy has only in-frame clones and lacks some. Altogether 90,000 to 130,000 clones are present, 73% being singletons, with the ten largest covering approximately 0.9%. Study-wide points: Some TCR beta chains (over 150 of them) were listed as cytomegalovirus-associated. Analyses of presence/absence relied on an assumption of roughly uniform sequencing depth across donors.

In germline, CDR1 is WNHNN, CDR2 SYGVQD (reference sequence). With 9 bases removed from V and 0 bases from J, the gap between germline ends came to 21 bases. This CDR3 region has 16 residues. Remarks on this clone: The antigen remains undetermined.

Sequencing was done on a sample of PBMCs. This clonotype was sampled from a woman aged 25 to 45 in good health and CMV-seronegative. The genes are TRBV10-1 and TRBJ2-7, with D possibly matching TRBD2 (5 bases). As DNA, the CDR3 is TGCGCCAGGACCTATCTCCGAAGGGAGATCTCCTACGAGCAGTACTTC. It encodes CARTYLRREISYEQYF.